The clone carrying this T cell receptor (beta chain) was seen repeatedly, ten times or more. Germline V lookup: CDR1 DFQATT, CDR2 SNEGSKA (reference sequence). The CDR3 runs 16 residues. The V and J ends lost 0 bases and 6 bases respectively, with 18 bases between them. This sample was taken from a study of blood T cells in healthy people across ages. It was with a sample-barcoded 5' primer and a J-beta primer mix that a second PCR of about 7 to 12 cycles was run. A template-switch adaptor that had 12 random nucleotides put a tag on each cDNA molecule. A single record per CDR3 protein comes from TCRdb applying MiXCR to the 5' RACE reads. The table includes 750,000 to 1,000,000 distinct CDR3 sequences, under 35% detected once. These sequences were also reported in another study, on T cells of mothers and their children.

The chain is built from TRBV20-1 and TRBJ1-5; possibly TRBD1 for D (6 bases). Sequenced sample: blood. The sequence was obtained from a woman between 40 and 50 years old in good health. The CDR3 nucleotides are TGCAGTGCTAGAGATCTCGTTCTAGGGGGAGGTCAGCCCCAGCATTTT. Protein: CSARDLVLGGGQPQHF.